This T cell receptor beta chain was sequenced during a study of CD8 T cells in ankylosing spondylitis. Overall study findings and caveats: Earlier studies detected some motif variants in reactive arthritis synovial fluid and blood. Roughly 8 highly homologous variants formed a TCR beta motif that appeared characteristic of ankylosing spondylitis blood. CD8+ cells made up the disease-linked clones, which were relatively rare in peripheral blood.

Quantitative molecular-barcoded 5'-RACE generated the TCR beta libraries. MiXCR, run by TCRdb on the 5' RACE reads, gives a single entry per CDR3 protein. The repertoire holds 750,000 to 850,000 distinct CDR3 sequences, with over 9.5% as singletons. This CDR3 region has 17 residues. V gave up 7 bases and J gave up 5 bases, with 23 bases separating them. Details on this clonotype: The antigen is not known.

This TCR was sampled from a male donor with ankylosing spondylitis. The sample was blood, either unsorted or a sorted T cell fraction (not recorded which). The chain employs TRBV12-3 or TRBV12-4 and TRBJ2-2, with D uncertain. The CDR3: CASTGEAKGFWTGELFF. CDR3 bases: TGTGCCAGCACAGGCGAGGCCAAGGGATTTTGGACCGGGGAGCTGTTTTTT.